One sample yielded the 32 T cell receptor beta chains listed below, sequenced in a study of cytomegalovirus exposure and HLA in healthy donors. The PCR made use of 60 Vbeta and 13 Jbeta primers. Data came from immunoSEQ multiplex PCR; TCRdb stores just in-frame clones and leaves some out. This table holds about 160,000 clones, 70% to 85% found once. The sample comprised PBMCs. Every receptor here comes from a man aged 35 to 55 in good health and CMV-seronegative.

V and J are TRBV28 and TRBJ2-2; 8 bases line up with TRBD2. The germline CDR1 and CDR2 sequences are MDHEN and SYDVKM. With V trimmed by 6 bases and J by 7 bases, 7 bases remained unmatched. There are 14 residues in the CDR3. CDR3 nucleotide sequence: TGTGCCAGCAGGATTAGCGGGGTTGGCGGGGAGCTGTTTTTT. Translated: CASRISGVGGELFF.

This sequence joins TRBV30 and TRBJ2-2; 7 bases fit TRBD1. Germline V CDR1 and CDR2: GTSNPN, SVGIG (reference sequence). The CDR3 spans 14 residues. V shed 7 bases, J shed 0 bases, and the junction held 5 bases outside the gene matches. Written as DNA, the CDR3 is TGTGCCTCGCCGGGACAGCCGAACACCGGGGAGCTGTTTTTT. Translating it yields CASPGQPNTGELFF.

Regarding this clone: The same CDR3 can be traced to other DNA sequences in this sample. The V gene is TRBV9, the J gene TRBJ2-1, with TRBD2 identical over 10 bases. J was trimmed by 6 bases and V by 0 bases; bases with no gene match: 3. The CDR3 is made up of 15 amino acids. CDR1 and CDR2 (germline): SGDLS, YYNGEE. The CDR3 DNA reads as TGTGCCAGCAGCGTAGCAGCGGGGGGGGGCAATGAGCAGTTCTTC. It is translated as CASSVAAGGGNEQFF. Full variable domain (missing parts from reference TRBV9 and TRBJ2-1): DSGVTQTPKHLITATGQRVTLRCSPRSGDLSVYWYQQSLDQGLQFLIQYYNGEERAKGNILERFSAQQFPDLHSELNLSSLELGDSALYFCASSVAAGGGNEQFFGPGTRLTVL.

The chain carries TRBV27 and TRBJ2-3, with TRBD2 identical over 9 bases. The junction had 11 bases not matched to a gene; V was cut back by 5 bases and J by 2 bases. Germline CDR1 MNHEY, CDR2 SMNVEV (reference sequence). The CDR3 is 17 residues long. The CDR3 loop is CASSTPRLAGNTDTQYF. CDR3 coding DNA: TGTGCCAGCAGTACCCCGCGGCTAGCGGGGAACACAGATACGCAGTATTTT.

The V call is TRBV5-1, the J call TRBJ2-1; TRBD1 aligns across 7 bases. The CDR3 is made up of 13 amino acids. V shed 6 bases, J shed 4 bases, and the junction held 4 bases outside the gene matches. Per germline, CDR1 SGHRS and CDR2 YFSETQ. This chain's CDR3 is CASTWTGYNEQFF. The CDR3, as DNA: TGCGCCAGCACTTGGACAGGTTACAATGAGCAGTTCTTC. Complete variable domain (other parts from reference TRBV5-1 and TRBJ2-1): KAGVTQTPRYLIKTRGQQVTLSCSPISGHRSVSWYQQTPGQGLQFLFEYFSETQRNKGNFPGRFSGRQFSNSRSEMNVSTLELGDSALYLCASTWTGYNEQFFGPGTRLTVL.

V usage is TRBV7-2 and J usage is TRBJ1-6; 10 nucleotides agree with TRBD1. Unmatched junction bases numbered 8, after V lost 3 bases and J lost 9 bases. The V gene's germline CDR1 is SGHTA and CDR2 FQGNSA. This CDR3 spans 16 amino acids. CDR3 amino acids: CASSFRGGQGSSPLHF. The CDR3 DNA sequence: TGTGCCAGCAGCTTCCGAGGGGGACAGGGGAGTTCACCCCTCCACTTT. The whole variable domain, filled in from reference TRBV7-2 and TRBJ1-6, reads GAGVSQSPSNKVTEKGKDVELRCDPISGHTALYWYRQSLGQGLEFLIYFQGNSAPDKSGLPSDRFSAERTGGSVSTLTIQRTQQEDSAVYLCASSFRGGQGSSPLHFGNGTRLTVT.

This clone was recorded only once. The chain has TRBV7-9 and TRBJ2-7, with D possibly TRBD2 on 5 matching bases. Germline V lookup: CDR1 SEHNR, CDR2 FQNEAQ (reference sequence). The length of the CDR3 is 14 residues. The V end lost 5 bases, the J end lost 6 bases, and 17 bases lay between the germline ends. Here the CDR3 DNA reads TGTGCCAGCAGCCAGGACTGGAGCGCGTTCGAGCAGTACTTC. As protein: CASSQDWSAFEQYF.

The chain joins TRBV4-1 to TRBJ2-3; 7 bases align to TRBD1. The CDR3 length is 16 residues. The germline V gene has CDR1 MGHRA and CDR2 YSYEKL. The trim removed 1 base at V and 0 bases at J, leaving 4 bases unmatched. CDR3 protein: CASSQGRQGSTDTQYF. As DNA, the CDR3 is TGCGCCAGCAGCCAAGGGAGACAGGGCAGCACAGATACGCAGTATTTT.

CDR3 nucleotide sequence: TGTGCCAGCAGCGCTGGGAGCGGGGGGACCTACGAGCAGTACTTC. This sequence encodes CASSAGSGGTYEQYF. The rearrangement links TRBV7-3 to TRBJ2-7; 9 nucleotides match TRBD2. With 5 bases clipped from V and 2 bases from J, the junction kept 7 bases outside the gene matches. This CDR3 has 15 amino acids. The germline gives CDR1 SGHTA, CDR2 FQGTGA.

Remarks on this clone: The same CDR3 can be traced to other DNA sequences in this sample. This rearrangement joins TRBV5-1 to TRBJ2-7, with 11 bases identical to TRBD1. Germline V gene lookup returns CDR1 SGHRS and CDR2 YFSETQ. Trimming at V came to 1 base and at J to 0 bases, leaving 3 bases not matched to a gene. This CDR3 is built from 16 residues. Written as DNA, the CDR3 is TGCGCCAGCAGCTTGCAGGGACAGGGGGTCTCCTACGAGCAGTACTTC. The encoded protein is CASSLQGQGVSYEQYF.

Concerning this clone: The same CDR3 can be traced to other DNA sequences in this sample. The J gene is TRBJ2-1, the V gene TRBV6-4, with 13 bases lining up with TRBD2. CDR3 length: 14 amino acids. Per the germline V gene, CDR1 is MRHNA and CDR2 is SNTAGT. V shed 6 bases and J 7 bases; nucleotides not matched to a gene: 3. CDR3 bases: TGTGCCAGCAGCCCACTAGCGGGGGGGAATGAGCAGTTCTTC. Its protein is CASSPLAGGNEQFF.

The chain's CDR3 is CATKASGGAGYNEQFF. CDR3 nucleotides: TGTGCCACCAAGGCTAGCGGGGGGGCCGGCTACAATGAGCAGTTCTTC. The chain is built from TRBV15 and TRBJ2-1; TRBD2 matches at 12 bases. The CDR3 spans 16 residues. V dropped 7 bases and J dropped 3; count of bases not matched to a gene: 7. Germline CDR1 is LNHNV and CDR2 is YYDKDF (reference sequence).

The chain combines TRBV19 with TRBJ1-2, with 9 bases lining up with TRBD1. The V gene's germline CDR1 is LNHDA and CDR2 SQIVND (reference sequence). The CDR3 loop spans 15 amino acids. Germline trimming cut 3 bases from V and 7 bases from J; bases unmatched to any gene: 9. The CDR3 region is CASSIARQGDGGYTF. DNA of the CDR3: TGTGCCAGTAGTATTGCGAGACAGGGGGACGGTGGCTACACCTTC. Full variable domain (outside the CDR3, taken from reference TRBV19 and TRBJ1-2): DGGITQSPKYLFRKEGQNVTLSCEQNLNHDAMYWYRQDPGQGLRLIYYSQIVNDFQKGDIAEGYSVSREKKESFPLTVTSAQKNPTAFYLCASSIARQGDGGYTFGSGTRLTVV.

The V gene is TRBV27, the J gene TRBJ1-6; D not certain. Trimming pared 2 bases from V and 9 bases from J, leaving 14 bases between. CDR3 length: 15 residues. The germline CDR1 and CDR2 sequences are MNHEY and SMNVEV (reference sequence). In DNA form, the CDR3 reads TGTGCCAGCAGTTTAGGTCAGGCCTCCCTTTCACCCCTCCACTTT. Translated: CASSLGQASLSPLHF.

This clone was counted only a few times. The chain couples TRBV6-1 to TRBJ2-3, with 11 positions matching TRBD2. From germline, CDR1 is MNHNS and CDR2 SASEGT. V lost 1 base and J lost 4; bases outside the gene matches: 4. CDR3 length equals 16 residues. The CDR3 bases are TGTGCCAGCAGTGAAGGGATAGCGGGGGGGGCAGATACGCAGTATTTT. Protein product: CASSEGIAGGADTQYF.

This chain uses TRBV6-1 with TRBJ1-2; D possibly corresponds to TRBD1 (6 bases). Germline V gene sequence: CDR1 MNHNS, CDR2 SASEGT. Trimming cost V 2 bases and J 8 bases, with 18 bases left between them. There are 15 residues in the CDR3. CDR3 DNA: TGTGCCAGCAGTGAATTTAAGGGCAGGGGTTACGGCTACACCTTC. Residues: CASSEFKGRGYGYTF.

The chain joins TRBV7-9 to TRBJ2-2, with TRBD1 as a possible D gene (5 bases). V was shortened by 4 bases and J by 1 base, with 7 bases between the two germline ends. The CDR3 has 14 amino acids. Germline-derived CDR1 and CDR2 are SEHNR and FQNEAQ (reference sequence). The CDR3: CASSWQGNTGELFF. In DNA, the CDR3 is TGTGCCAGCAGCTGGCAGGGGAACACCGGGGAGCTGTTTTTT.

This clone has only a few counts. The gene calls are TRBV25-1 and TRBJ2-7, with TRBD1 identical over 11 bases. Germline V gene lookup returns CDR1 MGHDK and CDR2 SYGVNS. CDR3 length: 15 amino acids. With V trimmed by 4 bases and J by 6 bases, 8 bases remained unmatched. The CDR3 protein is CASSVWGTGGSEQYF. The DNA for the CDR3 is TGTGCCAGCAGTGTTTGGGGGACAGGGGGTTCCGAGCAGTACTTC.

The chain couples TRBV7-9 to TRBJ2-7, with D uncertain. The CDR3 sequence is 11 residues long. Germline loops: CDR1 SEHNR, CDR2 FQNEAQ (reference sequence). Trimming left V 5 bases short and J 4 bases short, with 6 bases between. The CDR3, as DNA: TGTGCCAGCAGCATCAATTACGAGCAGTACTTC. Protein: CASSINYEQYF.

The V and J genes are TRBV6-1 and TRBJ2-7; 9 bases agree with TRBD2. CDR3 length: 13 residues. The trim removed 10 bases at V and 5 bases at J, leaving 9 bases unmatched. CDR1 and CDR2 (germline): MNHNS, SASEGT. CDR3 sequence (DNA): TGTGCCATCGAGAGGGGACTAGCTAACGAGCAGTACTTC. This gives the protein CAIERGLANEQYF.

J is TRBJ2-4 and V is TRBV7-8, with a weak D call TRBD2 (7 bases). Germline lookup yields CDR1 SGHVS and CDR2 FQNEAQ. This CDR3 comprises 17 residues. V was shortened by 0 bases and J by 0 bases, with 12 bases between the two germline ends. CDR3 nucleotides: TGTGCCAGCAGCTTAGCGCTGGGGGGGCGAGCCAAAAACATTCAGTACTTC. It yields the protein CASSLALGGRAKNIQYF. Combining the CDR3 with reference TRBV7-8 and TRBJ2-4 gives the whole variable domain GAGVSQSPRYKVAKRGQDVALRCDPISGHVSLFWYQQALGQGPEFLTYFQNEAQLDKSGLPSDRFFAERPEGSVSTLKIQRTQQEDSAVYLCASSLALGGRAKNIQYFGAGTRLSVL.

The rearrangement links TRBV7-9 to TRBJ2-3, with a weak D call TRBD1 (5 bases). The CDR3 is 15 residues long. Trimming removed 2 bases from V and 6 bases from J, with 15 bases in between. Germline V gives CDR1 SEHNR, CDR2 FQNEAQ (reference sequence). CDR3 nucleotides: TGTGCCAGCAGCTTACCCTCCGACAGTTCGGATACGCAGTATTTT. It encodes CASSLPSDSSDTQYF.

The rearrangement links TRBV7-9 to TRBJ2-5; D might be TRBD1 (6 bases). Per the germline V gene, CDR1 is SEHNR and CDR2 is FQNEAQ (reference sequence). The CDR3 runs to 13 residues. Between the trimmed V and J ends, which lost 5 bases and 3 bases, there was a span of 10 bases. The CDR3 nucleotides are TGTGCCAGCAGCACGGACAGAAAAGAGACCCAGTACTTC. Protein product: CASSTDRKETQYF. Based on the CDR3 plus reference TRBV7-9 and TRBJ2-5, the full variable domain is DTGVSQNPRHKITKRGQNVTFRCDPISEHNRLYWYRQTLGQGPEFLTYFQNEAQLEKSRLLSDRFSAERPKGSFSTLEIQRTEQGDSAMYLCASSTDRKETQYFGPGTRLLVL.

The chain is built from TRBV7-9 and TRBJ1-4, with no clear D. Germline V gene sequence: CDR1 SEHNR, CDR2 FQNEAQ (reference sequence). V shed 2 bases and J shed 12 bases, with 10 bases lying between them. The CDR3 is 12 residues long. Here the CDR3 reads CASSLIGAELFF. For the CDR3, the DNA is TGTGCCAGCAGCTTAATTGGTGCGGAACTGTTTTTT.

This chain connects TRBV29-1 to TRBJ2-7; the D gene is possibly TRBD2 (6 bases). The germline V gene has CDR1 SQVTM and CDR2 ANQGSEA. This CDR3 contains 13 residues. V lost 1 base, J lost 2 bases, and 9 bases lay in between. CDR3 coding DNA: TGCAGCGTTGAAGGCCAGCGGGCCTACGAGCAGTACTTC. Protein product: CSVEGQRAYEQYF.

V usage is TRBV7-9 and J usage is TRBJ1-1; D is undetermined. The germline gives CDR1 SEHNR, CDR2 FQNEAQ (reference sequence). Trimming cost V 8 bases and J 0 bases, with 7 bases left between them. The CDR3 covers 12 residues. The CDR3 DNA is TGTGCCAGCGTCCCGGTGAACACTGAAGCTTTCTTT. Amino acids: CASVPVNTEAFF.

This rearrangement joins TRBV19 to TRBJ1-2; D remains unclear. The germline V gene encodes CDR1 LNHDA and CDR2 SQIVND (reference sequence). The CDR3 is made up of 13 amino acids. V lost 2 bases and J 6 bases, leaving 10 bases between the germline ends. CDR3 nucleotides: TGTGCCAGTAGTATACGCCTGAAGCATGGCTACACCTTC. It codes for CASSIRLKHGYTF.

This chain links TRBV7-8 with TRBJ1-5; 7 nucleotides match TRBD1. From germline, CDR1 is SGHVS and CDR2 FQNEAQ. The CDR3 covers 13 residues. Losses at the gene ends were 9 bases for V and 6 bases for J; bases not matched to a gene: 8. The DNA for the CDR3 is TGTGCCAGTCAGGGGGTGAGGAGTCAGCCCCAGCATTTT. Its translation is CASQGVRSQPQHF.

This clone has a single count. V and J are TRBV7-9 and TRBJ2-5; D possibly corresponds to TRBD2 (5 bases). The ends were cut back, 1 base at V and 12 bases at J, with 15 bases in the middle. This CDR3 region has 13 residues. CDR1 is SEHNR and CDR2 is FQNEAQ in the germline V gene (reference sequence). CDR3 sequence reads: CASSLGLGLAEYF. The CDR3 region has the DNA TGTGCCAGCAGCTTAGGGTTAGGGCTAGCAGAGTACTTC.

A note on this clone: A junction boundary mismatches the germline segment, possibly from a read error. The rearrangement uses TRBV7-7 and TRBJ2-3; D ambiguous. The CDR3 has 13 amino acids. Germline V lookup: CDR1 SSHAT, CDR2 FNYEAQ (reference sequence). For the CDR3, the DNA is TGTGCTAGCAGCCTTACAGCCACAGATACGCAGTATTTT. Its translation is CASSLTATDTQYF.

This chain joins TRBV5-6 and TRBJ1-2, with D maybe TRBD1 (5 bases). CDR3 length: 11 residues. Trimming took 0 bases from V and 8 from J, leaving 5 bases between them. The germline CDR1 and CDR2 sequences are SGHDT and YYEEEE. The CDR3 bases are TGTGCCAGCAGCTTGGGGGGCGGCTACACCTTC. This codes for CASSLGGGYTF.

CDR3 amino acids: CAISGYRGNQPQHF. CDR3 DNA: TGTGCCATCAGTGGTTACAGGGGGAATCAGCCCCAGCATTTT. The gene calls are TRBV10-3 and TRBJ1-5, with 8 positions matching TRBD1. CDR3 length: 14 residues. J gave up 4 bases and V 4 bases, and 3 bases lay outside the gene matches. Per germline, CDR1 ENHRY and CDR2 SYGVKD.